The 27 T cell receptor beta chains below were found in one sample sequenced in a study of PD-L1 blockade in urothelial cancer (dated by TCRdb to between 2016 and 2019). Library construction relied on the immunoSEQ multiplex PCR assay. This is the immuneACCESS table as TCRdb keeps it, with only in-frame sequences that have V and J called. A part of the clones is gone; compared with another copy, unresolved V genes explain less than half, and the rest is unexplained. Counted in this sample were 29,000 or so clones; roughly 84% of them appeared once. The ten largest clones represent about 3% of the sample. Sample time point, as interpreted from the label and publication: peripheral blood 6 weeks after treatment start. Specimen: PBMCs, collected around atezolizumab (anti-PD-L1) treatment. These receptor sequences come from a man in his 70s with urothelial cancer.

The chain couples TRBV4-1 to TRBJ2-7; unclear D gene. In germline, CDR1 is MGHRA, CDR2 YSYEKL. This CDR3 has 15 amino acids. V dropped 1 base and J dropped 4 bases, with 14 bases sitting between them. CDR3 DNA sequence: TGCGCCAGCAGCCAAGTCTTACAGAACCATTACGAGCAGTACTTC. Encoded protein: CASSQVLQNHYEQYF.

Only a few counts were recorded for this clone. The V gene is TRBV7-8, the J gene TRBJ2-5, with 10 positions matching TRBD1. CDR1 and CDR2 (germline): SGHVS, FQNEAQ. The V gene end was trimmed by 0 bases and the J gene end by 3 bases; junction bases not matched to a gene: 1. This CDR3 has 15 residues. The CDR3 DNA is TGTGCCAGCAGCTTAGCAGGGACAGGGGAAGAGACCCAGTACTTC. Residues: CASSLAGTGEETQYF.

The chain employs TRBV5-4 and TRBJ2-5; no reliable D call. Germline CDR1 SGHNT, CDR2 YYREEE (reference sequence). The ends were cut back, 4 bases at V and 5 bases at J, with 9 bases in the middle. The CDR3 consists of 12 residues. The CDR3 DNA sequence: TGTGCCAGCAGCGCAGATTGGGAGACCCAGTACTTC. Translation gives CASSADWETQYF.

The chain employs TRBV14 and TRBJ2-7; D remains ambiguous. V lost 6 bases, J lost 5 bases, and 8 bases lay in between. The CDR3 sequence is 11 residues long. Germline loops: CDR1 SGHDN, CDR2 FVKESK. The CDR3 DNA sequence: TGTGCCAGCAGTCAACTCCACGAGCAGTACTTC. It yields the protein CASSQLHEQYF. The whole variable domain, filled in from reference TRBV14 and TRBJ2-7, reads EAGVTQFPSHSVIEKGQTVTLRCDPISGHDNLYWYRRVMGKEIKFLLHFVKESKQDESGMPNNRFLAERTGGTYSTLKVQPAELEDSGVYFCASSQLHEQYFGPGTRLTVT.

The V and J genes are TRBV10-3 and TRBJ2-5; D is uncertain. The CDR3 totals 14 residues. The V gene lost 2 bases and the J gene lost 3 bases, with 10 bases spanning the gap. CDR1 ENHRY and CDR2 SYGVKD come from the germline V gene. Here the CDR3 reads CAISERLSEETQYF. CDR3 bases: TGTGCCATCAGTGAGAGACTGTCCGAAGAGACCCAGTACTTC.

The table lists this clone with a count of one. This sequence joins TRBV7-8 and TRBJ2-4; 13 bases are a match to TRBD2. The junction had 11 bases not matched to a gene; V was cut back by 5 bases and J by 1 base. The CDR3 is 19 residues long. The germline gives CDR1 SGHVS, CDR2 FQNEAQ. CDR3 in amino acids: CASSPGLAGEQGAKNIQYF. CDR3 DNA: TGTGCCAGCAGCCCCGGACTAGCGGGAGAGCAAGGCGCCAAAAACATTCAGTACTTC.

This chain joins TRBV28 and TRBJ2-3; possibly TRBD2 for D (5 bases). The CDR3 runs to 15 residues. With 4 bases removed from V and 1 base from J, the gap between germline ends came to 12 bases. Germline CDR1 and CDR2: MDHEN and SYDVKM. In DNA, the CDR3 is TGTGCCAGCAGTTCCAGACTAACCGGCACAGATACGCAGTATTTT. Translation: CASSSRLTGTDTQYF. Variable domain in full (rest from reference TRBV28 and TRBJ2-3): DVKVTQSSRYLVKRTGEKVFLECVQDMDHENMFWYRQDPGLGLRLIYFSYDVKMKEKGDIPEGYSVSREKKERFSLILESASTNQTSMYLCASSSRLTGTDTQYFGPGTRLTVL.

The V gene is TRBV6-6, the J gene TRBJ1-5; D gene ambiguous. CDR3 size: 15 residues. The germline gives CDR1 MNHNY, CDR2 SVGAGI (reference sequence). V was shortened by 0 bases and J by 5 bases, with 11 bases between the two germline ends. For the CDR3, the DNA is TGTGCCAGCAGTTACTCGGAGCGGCGTCATCAGCCCCAGCATTTT. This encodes CASSYSERRHQPQHF.

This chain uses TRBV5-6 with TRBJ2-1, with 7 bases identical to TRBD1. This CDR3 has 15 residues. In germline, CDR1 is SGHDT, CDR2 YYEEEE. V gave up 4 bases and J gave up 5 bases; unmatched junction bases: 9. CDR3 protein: CASSVGWDSHNEQFF. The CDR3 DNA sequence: TGTGCCAGCAGCGTGGGATGGGACAGCCACAATGAGCAGTTCTTC.

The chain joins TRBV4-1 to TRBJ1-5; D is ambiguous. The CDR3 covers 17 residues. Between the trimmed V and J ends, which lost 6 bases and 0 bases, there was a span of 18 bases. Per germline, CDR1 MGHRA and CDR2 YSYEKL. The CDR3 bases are TGCGCCAGCAGACGAGCCGCCGCCATCGATAGCAATCAGCCCCAGCATTTT. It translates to CASRRAAAIDSNQPQHF.

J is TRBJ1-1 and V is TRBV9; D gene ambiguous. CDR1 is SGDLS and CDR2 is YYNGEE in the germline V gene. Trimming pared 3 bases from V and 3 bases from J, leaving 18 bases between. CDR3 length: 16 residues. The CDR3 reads CASSATSTAVDTEAFF. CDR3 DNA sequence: TGTGCCAGCAGCGCGACCTCAACAGCGGTTGACACTGAAGCTTTCTTT.

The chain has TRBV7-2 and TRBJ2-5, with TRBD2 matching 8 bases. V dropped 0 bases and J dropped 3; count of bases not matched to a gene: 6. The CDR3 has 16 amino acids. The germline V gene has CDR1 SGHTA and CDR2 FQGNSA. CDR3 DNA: TGTGCCAGCAGCTTAGCGTCGGGGACTAGGGAAGAGACCCAGTACTTC. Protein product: CASSLASGTREETQYF.

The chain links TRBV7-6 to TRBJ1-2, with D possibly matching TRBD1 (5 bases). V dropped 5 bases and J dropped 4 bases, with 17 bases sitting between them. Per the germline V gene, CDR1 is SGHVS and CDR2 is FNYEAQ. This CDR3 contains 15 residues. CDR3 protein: CASSPRGGTGYGYTF. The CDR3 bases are TGTGCCAGCAGCCCCCGAGGAGGGACGGGCTATGGCTACACCTTC.

CDR3 region: CASSPSTSNYGYTF. CDR3 bases: TGTGCCAGCTCACCTTCGACATCTAACTATGGCTACACCTTC. The gene calls are TRBV18 and TRBJ1-2, with D hard to call. The CDR3 consists of 14 residues. Trimming left V 3 bases short and J 0 bases short, with 8 bases between. Per the germline V gene, CDR1 is KGHSH and CDR2 is LQKENI. Based on the CDR3 plus reference TRBV18 and TRBJ1-2, the full variable domain is NAGVMQNPRHLVRRRGQEARLRCSPMKGHSHVYWYRQLPEEGLKFMVYLQKENIIDESGMPKERFSAEFPKEGPSILRIQQVVRGDSAAYFCASSPSTSNYGYTFGSGTRLTVV.

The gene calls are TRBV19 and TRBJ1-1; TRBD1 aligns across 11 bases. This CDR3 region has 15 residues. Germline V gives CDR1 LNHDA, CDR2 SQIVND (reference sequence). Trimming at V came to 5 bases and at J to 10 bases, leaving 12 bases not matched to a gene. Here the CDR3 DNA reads TGTGCCAGTAGTTCCACCGGGACAGGGGGTTTATCAGCTTTCTTT. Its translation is CASSSTGTGGLSAFF.

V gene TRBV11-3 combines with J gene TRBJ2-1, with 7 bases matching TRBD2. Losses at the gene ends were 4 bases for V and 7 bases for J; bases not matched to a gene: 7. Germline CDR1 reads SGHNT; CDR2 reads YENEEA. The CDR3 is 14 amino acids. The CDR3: CASSSSGTKNEQFF. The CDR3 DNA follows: TGTGCCAGCAGCTCCTCCGGGACTAAAAATGAGCAGTTCTTC.

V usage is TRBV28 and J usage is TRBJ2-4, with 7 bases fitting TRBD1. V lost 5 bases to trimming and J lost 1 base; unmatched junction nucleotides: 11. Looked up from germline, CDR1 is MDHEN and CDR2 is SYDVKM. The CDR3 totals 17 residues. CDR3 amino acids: CASSPVQGMGAKNIQYF. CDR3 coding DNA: TGTGCCAGCAGTCCGGTACAGGGGATGGGGGCCAAAAACATTCAGTACTTC. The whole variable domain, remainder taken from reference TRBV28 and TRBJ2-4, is DVKVTQSSRYLVKRTGEKVFLECVQDMDHENMFWYRQDPGLGLRLIYFSYDVKMKEKGDIPEGYSVSREKKERFSLILESASTNQTSMYLCASSPVQGMGAKNIQYFGAGTRLSVL.

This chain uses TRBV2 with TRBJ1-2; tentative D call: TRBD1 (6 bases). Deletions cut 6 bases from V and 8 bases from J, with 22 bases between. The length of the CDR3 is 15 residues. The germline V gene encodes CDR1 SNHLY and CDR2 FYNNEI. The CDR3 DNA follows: TGTGCCAGCAGCCTCGGACAGCCTAACCGACGGGGCTACACCTTC. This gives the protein CASSLGQPNRRGYTF.

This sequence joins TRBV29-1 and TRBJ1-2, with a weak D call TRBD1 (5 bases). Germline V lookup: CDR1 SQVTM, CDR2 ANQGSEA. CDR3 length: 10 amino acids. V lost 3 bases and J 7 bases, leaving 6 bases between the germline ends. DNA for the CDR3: TGCAGCGTTGAGGGGGGTGGCTACACCTTC. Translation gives CSVEGGGYTF.

The CDR3 DNA is TGTGCCAGCAGCTATACTAGCGGGGGATACGAGCAGTACTTC. This gives the protein CASSYTSGGYEQYF. V and J are TRBV6-1 and TRBJ2-7, with 11 bases fitting TRBD2. The CDR3 is made up of 14 amino acids. Germline V CDR1 and CDR2: MNHNS, SASEGT. J was trimmed by 4 bases and V by 6 bases; bases with no gene match: 5.

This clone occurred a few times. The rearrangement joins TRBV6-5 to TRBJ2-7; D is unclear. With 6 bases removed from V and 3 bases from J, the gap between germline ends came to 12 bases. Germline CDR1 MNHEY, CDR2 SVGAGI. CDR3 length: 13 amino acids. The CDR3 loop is CASSPRGIYEQYF. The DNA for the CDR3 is TGTGCCAGCAGCCCCCGTGGCATCTACGAGCAGTACTTC.

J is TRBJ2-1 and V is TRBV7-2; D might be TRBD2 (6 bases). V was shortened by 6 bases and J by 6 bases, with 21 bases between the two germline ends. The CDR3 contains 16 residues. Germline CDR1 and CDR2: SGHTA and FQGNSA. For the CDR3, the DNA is TGTGCCAGCAGTTCGTCCGCGGGAAGAAGCTTCAATGAGCAGTTCTTC. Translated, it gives CASSSSAGRSFNEQFF.

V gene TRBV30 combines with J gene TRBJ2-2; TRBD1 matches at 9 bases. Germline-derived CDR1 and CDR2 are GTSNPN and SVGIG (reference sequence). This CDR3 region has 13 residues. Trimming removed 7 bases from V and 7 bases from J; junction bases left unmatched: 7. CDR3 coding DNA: TGTGCCTTGGCGGGGACAGGGATCGGGGAGCTGTTTTTT. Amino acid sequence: CALAGTGIGELFF.

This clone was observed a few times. The CDR3 DNA sequence: TGCGCCAGCAGCCAAGATGACCGGGGTCAGCCCCAGCATTTT. Protein product: CASSQDDRGQPQHF. This rearrangement joins TRBV4-1 to TRBJ1-5; D unresolved. CDR1 MGHRA and CDR2 YSYEKL come from the germline V gene. V was clipped by 0 bases and J by 6 bases, with 9 bases between them. The CDR3 is 14 amino acids.

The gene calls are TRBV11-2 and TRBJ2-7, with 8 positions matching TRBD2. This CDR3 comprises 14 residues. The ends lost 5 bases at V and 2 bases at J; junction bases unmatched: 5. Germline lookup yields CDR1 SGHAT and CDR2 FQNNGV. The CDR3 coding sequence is TGTGCCAGCAGCCTTGCGGGAGGAACCTACGAGCAGTACTTC. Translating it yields CASSLAGGTYEQYF.

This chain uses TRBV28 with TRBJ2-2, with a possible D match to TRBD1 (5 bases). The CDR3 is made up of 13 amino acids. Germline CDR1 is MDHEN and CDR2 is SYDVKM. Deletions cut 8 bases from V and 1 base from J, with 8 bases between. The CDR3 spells CASGRVNTGELFF. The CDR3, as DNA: TGTGCCAGCGGCAGGGTGAACACCGGGGAGCTGTTTTTT.

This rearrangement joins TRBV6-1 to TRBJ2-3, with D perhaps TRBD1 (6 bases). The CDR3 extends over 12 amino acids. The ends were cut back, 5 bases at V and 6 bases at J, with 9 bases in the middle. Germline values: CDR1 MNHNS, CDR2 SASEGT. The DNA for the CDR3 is TGTGCCAGCAGTTTGAGGGGGGATACGCAGTATTTT. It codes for CASSLRGDTQYF.